Given below is one TCR beta chain in context. The germline V gene has CDR1 LGHDT and CDR2 YNNKEL (reference sequence). V gave up 4 bases and J gave up 11 bases, with 15 bases separating them. The CDR3 length is 13 residues. This sample is drawn from a study of blood T cell repertoires in COVID-19. For the study at large: T cells, B-cell-depleted T cells, or PBMCs provided the cDNA or gDNA that served as material.

Authors' methods: For nucleated cells, counts were estimated from reference gene primer amplification. Method: immunoSEQ multiplex PCR; TCRdb's copy keeps in-frame clones and lacks some. V and J calls and clone size come straight from that table; D and trimming were deduced from the DNA. The profile shows about 490,000 clones, over 75% of them singletons. Sequenced: peripheral blood. This clonotype originated in a human donor in a cohort sampled during active COVID-19. The chain carries TRBV3-1 (or the pseudogene TRBV3-2) and TRBJ1-3; the D gene is possibly TRBD1 (5 bases). CDR3 sequence reads: CASSLSEWGAIYF. The CDR3 nucleotides read TGTGCCAGCAGCCTATCGGAGTGGGGCGCCATATATTTT.